The 18 T cell receptor beta chains below come from one sample, sequenced in a study of shared clonotypes between healthy human individuals. Sequenced by immunoSEQ multiplex PCR; TCRdb stores in-frame clones only, minus some. This table has around 500,000 clones, 76% appearing once. The specimen was PBMCs. These receptors came from a woman aged 40 to 50 in good health. Some clones in this sample may be carry-over from other donors' samples.

V and J are TRBV10-3 and TRBJ2-3; 10 bases line up with TRBD1. Germline CDR1 ENHRY, CDR2 SYGVKD. The junction had 6 bases not matched to a gene; V was cut back by 7 bases and J by 5 bases. This CDR3 is built from 14 residues. For the CDR3, the DNA is TGTGCCATCACACGGGACAGGGGAGGAGATACGCAGTATTTT. Encoded protein: CAITRDRGGDTQYF.

This clone was found a few times. The rearrangement links TRBV4-1 to TRBJ1-4; 7 bases line up with TRBD1. V was pared by 2 bases and J by 2 bases, with 5 bases of the junction left unmatched. The CDR3 sequence is 16 residues long. CDR1 is MGHRA and CDR2 is YSYEKL in the germline V gene. CDR3: CASSQPYRGTNEKLFF. The DNA for the CDR3 is TGCGCCAGCAGCCAACCTTACAGGGGCACTAATGAAAAACTGTTTTTT.

The rearrangement links TRBV27 to TRBJ2-7, with TRBD1 as a possible D gene (6 bases). There are 13 residues in the CDR3. The ends were cut back, 6 bases at V and 3 bases at J, with 12 bases in the middle. Germline CDR1 reads MNHEY; CDR2 reads SMNVEV (reference sequence). The CDR3 is CASRAQGLYEQYF. The CDR3 DNA follows: TGTGCCAGCAGGGCACAGGGCCTCTACGAGCAGTACTTC.

Written as DNA, the CDR3 is TGTGCCAGCAGCTCCCTAAACTATGGCTACACCTTC. This encodes CASSSLNYGYTF. This rearrangement joins TRBV28 to TRBJ1-2; D not certain. V was trimmed by 6 bases and J by 2 bases, leaving 7 bases between them. The germline gives CDR1 MDHEN, CDR2 SYDVKM. The CDR3 spans 12 residues.

This chain joins TRBV4-1 and TRBJ1-2; TRBD1 might be the D (5 bases). The CDR3 has 15 residues. Looked up from germline, CDR1 is MGHRA and CDR2 is YSYEKL. The V end lost 0 bases, the J end lost 2 bases, and 10 bases lay between the germline ends. The CDR3 reads CASSQDTGSNYGYTF. The CDR3 DNA follows: TGCGCCAGCAGCCAAGATACAGGTTCCAACTATGGCTACACCTTC.

The chain couples TRBV4-2 to TRBJ2-3, with 9 bases that match TRBD2. V shed 0 bases and J 6 bases; nucleotides not matched to a gene: 7. The V gene's germline CDR1 is LGHNA and CDR2 YNFKEQ. This CDR3 comprises 16 residues. The CDR3 coding sequence is TGTGCCAGCAGCCAAGATATGGCTAGCGGGAAGGATACGCAGTATTTT. Translation gives CASSQDMASGKDTQYF.

This clone has more than one count but fewer than ten. Other nucleotide sequences from this sample produce the same CDR3. The chain joins TRBV18 to TRBJ1-1; no definite D call. In germline, CDR1 is KGHSH, CDR2 LQKENI. V was clipped by 4 bases and J by 6 bases, with 9 bases between them. CDR3 length: 12 residues. DNA for the CDR3: TGTGCCAGCTCACGGGCGGGGTCTGAAGCTTTCTTT. Translating it yields CASSRAGSEAFF.

The chain is built from TRBV6-5 and TRBJ2-1; TRBD1 matches at 9 bases. V dropped 5 bases and J dropped 12; count of bases not matched to a gene: 11. This CDR3 spans 14 amino acids. Germline CDR1 reads MNHEY; CDR2 reads SVGAGI. CDR3 DNA: TGTGCCAGCAGTGACGGACAGGGGTACGAGGGGCAGTTCTTC. This encodes CASSDGQGYEGQFF.

The rearrangement links TRBV4-2 to TRBJ1-1; D is unresolved. The V and J ends lost 0 bases and 4 bases respectively, with 6 bases between them. Germline lookup yields CDR1 LGHNA and CDR2 YNFKEQ. The CDR3 length is 13 residues. The CDR3 nucleotides read TGTGCCAGCAGCCAAGAAGTTGGCACTGAAGCTTTCTTT. It translates to CASSQEVGTEAFF.

As to this clone: This may arise from a read error, as a much more abundant clone is one base away. The sample holds other DNA sequences that translate to the same CDR3. CDR3 in amino acids: CASSRGLAGYNEQFF. In nucleotides, the CDR3 is TGTGCCAGCAGCCGGGGACTAGCGGGCTACAATGAGCAGTTCTTC. The V call is TRBV7-6, the J call TRBJ2-1; 12 bases are a match to TRBD2. J lost 3 bases, V lost 5 bases, and 2 bases had no gene match. The CDR3 loop spans 15 amino acids. Germline lookup yields CDR1 SGHVS and CDR2 FNYEAQ. Using reference TRBV7-6 and TRBJ2-1 for the parts outside the CDR3, the full variable domain is GAGVSQSPRYKVTKRGQDVALRCDPISGHVSLYWYRQALGQGPEFLTYFNYEAQQDKSGLPNDRFSAERPEGSISTLTIQRTEQRDSAMYRCASSRGLAGYNEQFFGPGTRLTVL.

The rearrangement links TRBV6-1 to TRBJ2-2; D is unresolved. There are 15 residues in the CDR3. Looked up from germline, CDR1 is MNHNS and CDR2 is SASEGT. V dropped 6 bases and J dropped 6 bases, with 17 bases sitting between them. The CDR3 here is CASRGQSIIPGELFF. The CDR3 DNA reads as TGTGCCAGCAGGGGTCAAAGTATCATCCCCGGGGAGCTGTTTTTT.

The chain is built from TRBV28 and TRBJ2-7, with TRBD2 matching over 9 bases. This CDR3 is built from 15 residues. Germline V CDR1 and CDR2: MDHEN, SYDVKM. J was trimmed by 0 bases and V by 7 bases; bases with no gene match: 7. CDR3 DNA sequence: TGTGCCAGCATAGCGGGAGCCAGGAGCTCCTACGAGCAGTACTTC. Amino acid sequence: CASIAGARSSYEQYF.

On this clone itself: The CDR3 does not end in the conserved phenylalanine or tryptophan, so this is likely a read error. The genes are TRBV30 and TRBJ1-1; 7 nucleotides match TRBD1. Germline assignment: CDR1 GTSNPN and CDR2 SVGIG (reference sequence). CDR3 length: 14 residues. The V segment lost 3 bases and the J segment 3 bases; nucleotides outside the gene matches: 7. The CDR3 nucleotides read TGTGCCTGGAGCGTAGACAGGGCCCACACTGAAGCTTTCTCT. This encodes CAWSVDRAHTEAFS.

The chain combines TRBV7-9 with TRBJ2-2, with TRBD1 matching 11 bases. Trimming removed 5 bases from V and 7 bases from J; junction bases left unmatched: 12. This CDR3 is 17 amino acids long. The germline V gene encodes CDR1 SEHNR and CDR2 FQNEAQ (reference sequence). The CDR3 DNA follows: TGTGCCAGCAGCGCCCCTCCGGGACAGGGGGATCACGGGGAGCTGTTTTTT. Translated, it gives CASSAPPGQGDHGELFF.

The J gene is TRBJ2-7, the V gene TRBV4-1; possibly TRBD1 for D (6 bases). Per the germline V gene, CDR1 is MGHRA and CDR2 is YSYEKL. This CDR3 is 16 amino acids long. V lost 6 bases, J lost 2 bases, and 20 bases lay in between. CDR3 nucleotide sequence: TGCGCCAGCAGACCTAGACAGGAATTGGGACCCTACGAGCAGTACTTC. Its translation is CASRPRQELGPYEQYF.

This clone was seen more than once but under ten times. V gene TRBV28 combines with J gene TRBJ1-2, with 11 bases matching TRBD1. After removal of 4 bases from V and 4 bases from J, the junction contained 5 bases not matched to a gene. This CDR3 spans 15 amino acids. CDR1 MDHEN and CDR2 SYDVKM come from the germline V gene. CDR3 in DNA: TGTGCCAGCAGTTGGACAGGGGGCGTTATCTATGGCTACACCTTC. It specifies CASSWTGGVIYGYTF.

The rearrangement links TRBV5-4 to TRBJ2-3; D remains unclear. The V gene's germline CDR1 is SGHNT and CDR2 YYREEE (reference sequence). The CDR3 contains 12 residues. Trimming shortened V by 2 bases and J by 2 bases, and 3 bases separated the two germline ends. The CDR3 reads CASSLTTDTQYF. CDR3 coding DNA: TGTGCCAGCAGCTTAACCACAGATACGCAGTATTTT.

J is TRBJ1-1 and V is TRBV29-1, with TRBD1 identical over 10 bases. Trimming cost V 4 bases and J 5 bases; bases outside gene matches: 4. The CDR3 contains 13 residues. In germline, CDR1 is SQVTM, CDR2 ANQGSEA. The CDR3 sequence: CSVGDRGLTEAFF. DNA of the CDR3: TGCAGCGTTGGGGACAGGGGTTTGACTGAAGCTTTCTTT. Variable domain in full (rest from reference TRBV29-1 and TRBJ1-1): SAVISQKPSRDICQRGTSLTIQCQVDSQVTMMFWYRQQPGQSLTLIATANQGSEATYESGFVIDKFPISRPNLTFSTLTVSNMSPEDSSIYLCSVGDRGLTEAFFGQGTRLTVV.